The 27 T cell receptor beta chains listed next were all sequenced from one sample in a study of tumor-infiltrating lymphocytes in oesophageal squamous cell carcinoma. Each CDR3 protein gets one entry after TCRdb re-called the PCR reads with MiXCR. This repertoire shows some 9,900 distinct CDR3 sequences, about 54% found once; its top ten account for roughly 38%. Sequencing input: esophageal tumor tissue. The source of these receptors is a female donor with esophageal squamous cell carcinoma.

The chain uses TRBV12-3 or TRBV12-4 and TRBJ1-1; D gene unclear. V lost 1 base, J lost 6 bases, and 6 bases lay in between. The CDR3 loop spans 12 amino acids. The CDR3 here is CASSLEEAEAFF. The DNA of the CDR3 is TGTGCCAGCAGTTTAGAAGAGGCTGAAGCTTTCTTT.

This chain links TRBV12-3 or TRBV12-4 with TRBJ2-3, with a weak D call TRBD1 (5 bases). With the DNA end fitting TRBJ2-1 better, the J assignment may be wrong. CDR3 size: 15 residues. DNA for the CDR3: TGTGCCAGCAGTTTGGTTCAGGGCGTTTCCTACGAGCAGTTCTTC. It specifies CASSLVQGVSYEQFF.

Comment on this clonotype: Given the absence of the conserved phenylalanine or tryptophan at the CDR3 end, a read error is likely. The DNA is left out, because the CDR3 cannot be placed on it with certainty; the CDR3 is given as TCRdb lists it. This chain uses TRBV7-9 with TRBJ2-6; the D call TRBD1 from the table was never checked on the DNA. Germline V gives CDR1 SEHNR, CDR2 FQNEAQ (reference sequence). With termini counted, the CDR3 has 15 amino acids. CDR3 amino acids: CASGQGGNYGYTFGA.

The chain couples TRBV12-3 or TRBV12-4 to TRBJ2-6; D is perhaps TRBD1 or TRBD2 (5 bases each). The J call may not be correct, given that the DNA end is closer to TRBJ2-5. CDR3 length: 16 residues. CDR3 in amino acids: CASSLAPGTLPATQYF. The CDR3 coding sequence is TGTGCCAGCAGTTTAGCGCCTGGGACCCTCCCAGCGACCCAGTACTTC.

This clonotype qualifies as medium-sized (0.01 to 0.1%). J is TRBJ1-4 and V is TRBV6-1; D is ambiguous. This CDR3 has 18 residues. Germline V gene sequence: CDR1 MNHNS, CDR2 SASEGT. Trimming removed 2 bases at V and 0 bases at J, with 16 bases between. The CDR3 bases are TGTGCCAGCAGTGAAAAAGGTCATCCTAGTGCAACTAATGAAAAACTGTTTTTT. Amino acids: CASSEKGHPSATNEKLFF.

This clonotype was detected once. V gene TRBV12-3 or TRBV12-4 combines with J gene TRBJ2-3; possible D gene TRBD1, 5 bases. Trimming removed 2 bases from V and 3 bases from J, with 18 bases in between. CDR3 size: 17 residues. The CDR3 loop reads CASSLRVGVMSTDTQYF. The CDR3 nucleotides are TGTGCCAGCAGTTTAAGGGTAGGGGTGATGAGTACAGATACGCAGTATTTT.

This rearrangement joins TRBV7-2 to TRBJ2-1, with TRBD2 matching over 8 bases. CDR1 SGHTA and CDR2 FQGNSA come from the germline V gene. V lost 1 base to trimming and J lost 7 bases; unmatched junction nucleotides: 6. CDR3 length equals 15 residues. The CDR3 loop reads CASSLVSGSGNEQFF. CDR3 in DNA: TGTGCCAGCAGCTTAGTAAGCGGGAGTGGGAATGAGCAGTTCTTC.

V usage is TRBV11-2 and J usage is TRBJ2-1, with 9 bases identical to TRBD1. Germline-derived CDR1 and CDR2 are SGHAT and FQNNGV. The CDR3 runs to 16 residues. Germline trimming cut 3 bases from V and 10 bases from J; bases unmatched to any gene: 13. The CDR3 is CASSFRQGVSSDEQFF. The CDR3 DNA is TGTGCCAGCAGCTTCCGACAGGGGGTGTCGTCCGACGAGCAGTTCTTC.

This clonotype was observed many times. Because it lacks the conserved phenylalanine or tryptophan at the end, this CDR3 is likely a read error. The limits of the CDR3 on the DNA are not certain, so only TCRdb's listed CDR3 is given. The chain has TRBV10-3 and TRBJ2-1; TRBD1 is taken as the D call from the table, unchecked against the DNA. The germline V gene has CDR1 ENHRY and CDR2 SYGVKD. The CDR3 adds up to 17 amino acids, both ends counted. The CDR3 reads CAISEAAGGIYEQYFGN.

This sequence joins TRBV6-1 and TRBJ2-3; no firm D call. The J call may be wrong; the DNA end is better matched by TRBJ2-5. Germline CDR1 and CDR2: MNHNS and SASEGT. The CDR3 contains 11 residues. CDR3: CASRKQETQYF. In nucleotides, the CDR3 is TGTGCCAGCAGAAAACAGGAGACCCAGTACTTC.

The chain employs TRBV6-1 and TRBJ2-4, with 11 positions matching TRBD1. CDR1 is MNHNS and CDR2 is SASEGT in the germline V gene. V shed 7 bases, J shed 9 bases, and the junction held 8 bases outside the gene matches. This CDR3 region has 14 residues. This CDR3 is CASIKDRGPSIQYF. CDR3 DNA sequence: TGTGCCAGCATTAAGGACAGGGGGCCTAGCATTCAGTACTTC.

CDR3 amino acids: CASSQLAGVPDTQYF. The DNA of the CDR3 is TGTGCCAGCAGTCAACTAGCGGGAGTCCCAGATACGCAGTATTTT. The genes are TRBV7-2 and TRBJ2-3, with 11 bases fitting TRBD2. The CDR3 extends over 15 amino acids. Germline assignment: CDR1 SGHTA and CDR2 FQGNSA. Trimming took 6 bases from V and 4 from J; bases not matched to a gene: 6.

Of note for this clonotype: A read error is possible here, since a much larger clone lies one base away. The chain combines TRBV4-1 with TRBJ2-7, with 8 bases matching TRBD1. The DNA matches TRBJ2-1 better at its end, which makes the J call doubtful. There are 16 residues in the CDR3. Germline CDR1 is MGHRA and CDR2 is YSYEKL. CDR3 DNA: TGCGCCAGCAGCCAAGGCCCGGACAGGGCGACCTACGAGCAGTTCTTC. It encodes CASSQGPDRATYEQFF.

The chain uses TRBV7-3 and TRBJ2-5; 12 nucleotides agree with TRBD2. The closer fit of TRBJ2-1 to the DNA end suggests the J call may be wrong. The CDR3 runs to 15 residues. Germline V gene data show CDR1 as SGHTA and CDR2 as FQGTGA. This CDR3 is CASSLAGGAHNEQFF. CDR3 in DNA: TGTGCCAGCAGCCTAGCGGGAGGGGCCCACAATGAGCAGTTCTTC.

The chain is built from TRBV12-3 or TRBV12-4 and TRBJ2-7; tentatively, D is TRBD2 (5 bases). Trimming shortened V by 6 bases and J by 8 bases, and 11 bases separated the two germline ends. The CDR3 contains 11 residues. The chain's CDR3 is CASRSTGKQYF. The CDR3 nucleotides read TGTGCCAGCAGGTCCACGGGGAAGCAGTACTTC.

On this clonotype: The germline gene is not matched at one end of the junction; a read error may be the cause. CDR3 in DNA: TGTGCTAGCAGCCCAATCCGGGGCGGGGGAAGGGAGACCCAGTACTTC. As protein: CASSPIRGGGRETQYF. This sequence joins TRBV7-6 and TRBJ2-7; TRBD2 agrees at 7 bases. The J call could be wrong; TRBJ2-5 is a better fit for the DNA end. CDR3 length: 16 amino acids. Germline V gene sequence: CDR1 SGHVS, CDR2 FNYEAQ.

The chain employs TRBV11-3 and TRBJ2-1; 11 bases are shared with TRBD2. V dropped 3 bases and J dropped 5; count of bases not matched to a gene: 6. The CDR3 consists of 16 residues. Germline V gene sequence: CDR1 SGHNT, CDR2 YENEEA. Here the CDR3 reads CASSFEGTSGDNEQFF. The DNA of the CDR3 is TGTGCCAGCAGCTTCGAAGGGACTAGCGGTGACAATGAGCAGTTCTTC.

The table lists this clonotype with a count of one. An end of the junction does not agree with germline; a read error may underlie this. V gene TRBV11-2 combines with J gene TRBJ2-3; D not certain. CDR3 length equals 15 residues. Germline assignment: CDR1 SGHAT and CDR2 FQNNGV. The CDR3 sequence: CVSSLDPTRSYEQYF. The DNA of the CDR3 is TGTGTCAGCAGCTTAGATCCGACGCGGTCCTACGAGCAGTATTTT.

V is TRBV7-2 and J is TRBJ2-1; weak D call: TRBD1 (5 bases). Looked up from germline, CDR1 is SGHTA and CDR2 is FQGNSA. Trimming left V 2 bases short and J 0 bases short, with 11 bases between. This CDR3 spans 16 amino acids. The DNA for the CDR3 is TGTGCCAGCAGCTTATGGGGCCAAAACTCCTACAATGAGCAGTTCTTC. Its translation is CASSLWGQNSYNEQFF.

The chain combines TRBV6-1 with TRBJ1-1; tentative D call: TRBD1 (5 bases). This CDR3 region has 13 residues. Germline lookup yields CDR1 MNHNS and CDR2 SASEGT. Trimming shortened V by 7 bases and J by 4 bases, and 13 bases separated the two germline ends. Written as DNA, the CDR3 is TGTGCCAGCACCCTGGGGGTAAGCACTGAAGCTTTCTTT. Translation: CASTLGVSTEAFF.

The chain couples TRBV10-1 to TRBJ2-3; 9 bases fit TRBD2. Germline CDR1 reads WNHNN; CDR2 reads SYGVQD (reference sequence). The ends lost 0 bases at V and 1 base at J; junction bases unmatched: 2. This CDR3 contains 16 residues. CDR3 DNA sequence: TGCGCCAGCAGTGAGTCGATAGCGGGAGGCACAGATACGCAGTATTTT. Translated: CASSESIAGGTDTQYF.

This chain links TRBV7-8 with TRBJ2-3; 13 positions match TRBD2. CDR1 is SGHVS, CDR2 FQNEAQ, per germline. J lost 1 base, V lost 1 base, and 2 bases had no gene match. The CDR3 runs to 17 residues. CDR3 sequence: CASSLGTSGGRTDTQYF. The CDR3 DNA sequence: TGTGCCAGCAGCTTAGGGACTAGCGGGGGTCGCACAGATACGCAGTATTTT.

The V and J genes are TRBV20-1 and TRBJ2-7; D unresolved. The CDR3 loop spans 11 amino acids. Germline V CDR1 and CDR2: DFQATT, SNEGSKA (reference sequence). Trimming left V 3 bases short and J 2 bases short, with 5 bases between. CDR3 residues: CSASHTYEQYF. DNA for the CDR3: TGCAGTGCTAGCCACACCTACGAGCAGTACTTC.

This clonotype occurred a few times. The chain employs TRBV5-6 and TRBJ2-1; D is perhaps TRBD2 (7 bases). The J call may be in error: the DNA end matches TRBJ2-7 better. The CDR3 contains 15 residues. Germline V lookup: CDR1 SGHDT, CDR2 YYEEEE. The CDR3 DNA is TGTGCCAGCAGCTTGGCGGGGGGCGCTGGGAATGAGCAGTACTTC. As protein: CASSLAGGAGNEQYF.

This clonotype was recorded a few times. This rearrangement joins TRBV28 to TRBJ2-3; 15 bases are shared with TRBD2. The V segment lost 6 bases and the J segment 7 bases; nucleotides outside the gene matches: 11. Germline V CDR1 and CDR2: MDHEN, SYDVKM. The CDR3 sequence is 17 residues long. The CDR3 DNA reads TGTGCCAGCAGCCATCCCAGAGGACTAGCGGGAGGGTATACGCAGTATTTT. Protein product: CASSHPRGLAGGYTQYF.

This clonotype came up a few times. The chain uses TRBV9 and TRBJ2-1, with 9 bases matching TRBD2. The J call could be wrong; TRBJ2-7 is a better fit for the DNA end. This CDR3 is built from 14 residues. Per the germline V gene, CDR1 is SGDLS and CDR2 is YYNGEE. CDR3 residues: CASSATSGTYEQYF. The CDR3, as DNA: TGTGCCAGCAGCGCGACTAGCGGCACCTACGAGCAGTACTTC.

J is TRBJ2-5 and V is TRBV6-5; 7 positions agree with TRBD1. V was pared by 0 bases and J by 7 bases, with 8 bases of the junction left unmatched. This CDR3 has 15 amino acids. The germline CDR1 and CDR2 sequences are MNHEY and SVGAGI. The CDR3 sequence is CASSYSSDREGTQYF. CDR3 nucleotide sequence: TGTGCCAGCAGTTACTCGAGTGACAGGGAAGGGACCCAGTACTTC.